A single T cell receptor (beta chain) is shown here with its context. Antigen unknown. This sample stems from a study of graft-versus-host responses after intestinal transplantation. Study-level results: Allografts carried high graft-versus-host to host-versus-graft clonal ratios in patients having graft-donor T cell macrochimerism.

CDR3 length: 13 residues. J lost 2 bases, V lost 7 bases, and 3 bases had no gene match. Germline V gene data show CDR1 as MNHEY and CDR2 as SVGAGI. Produced via immunoSEQ multiplex PCR; TCRdb's table is partial and in-frame only. This sample carries approximately 79,000 clones, around 83% of them seen once, and the ten largest clones take 0.83%. The receptor was derived from a human donor who received an intestinal transplant. Sequencing used unstimulated CD4+ T cells sorted from spleen or lymph node cells, obtained before intestinal transplant. The chain is built from TRBV6-5 and TRBJ2-3; 7 positions match TRBD1. In nucleotides, the CDR3 is TGTGCCAGCAAACAGGGGCTCACAGATACGCAGTATTTT. Its protein product is CASKQGLTDTQYF.